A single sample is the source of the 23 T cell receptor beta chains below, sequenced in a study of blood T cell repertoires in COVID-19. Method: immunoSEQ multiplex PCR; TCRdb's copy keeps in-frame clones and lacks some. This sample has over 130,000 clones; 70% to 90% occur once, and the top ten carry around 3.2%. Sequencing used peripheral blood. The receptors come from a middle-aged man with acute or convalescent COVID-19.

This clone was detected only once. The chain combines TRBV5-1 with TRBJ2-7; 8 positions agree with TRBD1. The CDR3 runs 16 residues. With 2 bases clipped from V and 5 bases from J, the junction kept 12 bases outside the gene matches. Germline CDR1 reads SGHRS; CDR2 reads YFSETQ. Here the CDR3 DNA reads TGCGCCAGCAGCTTTTCCCGGGACAGGCGAGGCCACGAGCAGTACTTC. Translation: CASSFSRDRRGHEQYF.

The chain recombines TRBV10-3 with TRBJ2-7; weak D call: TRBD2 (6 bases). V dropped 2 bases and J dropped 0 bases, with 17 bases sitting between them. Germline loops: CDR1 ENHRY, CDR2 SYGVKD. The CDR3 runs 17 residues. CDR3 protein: CAISEAGGEKDSYEQYF. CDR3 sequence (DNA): TGTGCCATCAGTGAGGCAGGAGGGGAGAAGGACTCCTACGAGCAGTACTTC.

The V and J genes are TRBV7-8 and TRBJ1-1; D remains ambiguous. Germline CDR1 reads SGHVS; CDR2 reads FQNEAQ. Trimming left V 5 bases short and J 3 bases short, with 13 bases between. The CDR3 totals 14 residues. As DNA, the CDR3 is TGTGCCAGCAGCCGACGATTGTCGGACACTGAAGCTTTCTTT. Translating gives CASSRRLSDTEAFF.

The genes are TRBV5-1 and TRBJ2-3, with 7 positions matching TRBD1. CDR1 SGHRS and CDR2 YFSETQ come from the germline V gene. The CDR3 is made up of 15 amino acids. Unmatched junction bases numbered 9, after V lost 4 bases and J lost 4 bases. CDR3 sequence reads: CASSNQQGNADTQYF. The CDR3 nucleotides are TGCGCCAGCAGCAACCAACAGGGGAACGCAGATACGCAGTATTTT.

The CDR3 is CASRTSGSIKQFF. The CDR3, as DNA: TGTGCCAGCAGAACTAGCGGGAGCATTAAGCAGTTCTTC. V usage is TRBV12-3 or TRBV12-4 and J usage is TRBJ2-1, with 11 bases lining up with TRBD2. CDR3 length: 13 amino acids. V lost 6 bases, J lost 11 bases, and 6 bases stayed unmatched.

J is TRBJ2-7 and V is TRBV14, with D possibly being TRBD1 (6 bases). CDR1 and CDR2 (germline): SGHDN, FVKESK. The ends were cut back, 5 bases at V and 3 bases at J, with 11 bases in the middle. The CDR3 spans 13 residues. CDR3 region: CASSSQGGYEQYF. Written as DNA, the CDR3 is TGTGCCAGCAGCTCACAAGGGGGCTACGAGCAGTACTTC.

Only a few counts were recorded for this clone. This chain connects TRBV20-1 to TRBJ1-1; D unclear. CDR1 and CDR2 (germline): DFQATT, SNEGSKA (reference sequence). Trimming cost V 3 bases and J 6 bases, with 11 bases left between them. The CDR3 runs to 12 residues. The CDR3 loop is CSASSESPEAFF. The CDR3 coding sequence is TGCAGTGCTAGTAGTGAGTCACCTGAAGCTTTCTTT.

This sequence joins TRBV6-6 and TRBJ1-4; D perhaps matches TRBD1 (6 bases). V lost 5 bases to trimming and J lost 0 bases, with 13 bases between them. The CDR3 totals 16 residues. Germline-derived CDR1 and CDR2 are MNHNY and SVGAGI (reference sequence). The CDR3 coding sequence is TGTGCCAGCAGTACAGGGTACCGGGCAACTAATGAAAAACTGTTTTTT. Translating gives CASSTGYRATNEKLFF.

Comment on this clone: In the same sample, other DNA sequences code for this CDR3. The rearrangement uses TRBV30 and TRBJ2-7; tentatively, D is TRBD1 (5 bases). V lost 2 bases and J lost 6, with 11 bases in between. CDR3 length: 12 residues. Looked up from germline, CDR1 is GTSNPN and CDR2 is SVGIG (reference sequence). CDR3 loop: CAWSLGRSEQYF. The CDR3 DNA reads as TGTGCCTGGAGTCTGGGGCGGTCCGAGCAGTACTTC.

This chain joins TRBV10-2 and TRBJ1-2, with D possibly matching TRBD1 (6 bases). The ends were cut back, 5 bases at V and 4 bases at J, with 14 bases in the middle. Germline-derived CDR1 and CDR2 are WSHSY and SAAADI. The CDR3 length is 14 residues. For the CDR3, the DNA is TGCGCCAGCAGTTTGGGGGGGCCTGGCTATGGCTACACCTTC. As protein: CASSLGGPGYGYTF.

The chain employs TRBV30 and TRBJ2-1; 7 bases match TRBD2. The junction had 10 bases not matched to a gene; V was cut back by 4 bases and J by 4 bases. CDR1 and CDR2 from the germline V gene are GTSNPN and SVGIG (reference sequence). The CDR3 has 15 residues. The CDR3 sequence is CAWTPRGRGYNEQFF. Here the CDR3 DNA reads TGTGCCTGGACCCCCCGCGGGAGAGGGTACAATGAGCAGTTCTTC.

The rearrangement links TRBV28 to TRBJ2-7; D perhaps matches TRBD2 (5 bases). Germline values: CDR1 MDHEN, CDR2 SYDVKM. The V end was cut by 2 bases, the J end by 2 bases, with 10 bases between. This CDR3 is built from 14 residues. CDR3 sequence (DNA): TGTGCCAGCAGTTTAAACAACGGGGCCTACGAGCAGTACTTC. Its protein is CASSLNNGAYEQYF.

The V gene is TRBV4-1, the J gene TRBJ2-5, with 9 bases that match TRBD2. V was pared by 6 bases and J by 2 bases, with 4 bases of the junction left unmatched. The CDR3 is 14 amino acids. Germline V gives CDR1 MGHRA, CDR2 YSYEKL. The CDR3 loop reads CASSRGLAQETQYF. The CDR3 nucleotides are TGCGCCAGCAGTCGCGGACTAGCGCAAGAGACCCAGTACTTC.

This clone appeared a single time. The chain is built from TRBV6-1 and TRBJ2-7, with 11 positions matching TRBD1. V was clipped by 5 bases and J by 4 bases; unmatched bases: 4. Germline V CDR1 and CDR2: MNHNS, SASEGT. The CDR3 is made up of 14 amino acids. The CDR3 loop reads CASSHRDRGYEQYF. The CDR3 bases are TGTGCCAGCAGTCATAGGGACAGGGGGTACGAGCAGTACTTC.

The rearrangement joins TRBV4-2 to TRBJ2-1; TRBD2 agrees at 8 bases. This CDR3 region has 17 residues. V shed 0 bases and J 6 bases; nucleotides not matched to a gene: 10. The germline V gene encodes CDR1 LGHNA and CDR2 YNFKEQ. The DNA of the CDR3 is TGTGCCAGCAGCCAAGATTCGGCCAGCGGGAGTGGCAATGAGCAGTTCTTC. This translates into CASSQDSASGSGNEQFF.

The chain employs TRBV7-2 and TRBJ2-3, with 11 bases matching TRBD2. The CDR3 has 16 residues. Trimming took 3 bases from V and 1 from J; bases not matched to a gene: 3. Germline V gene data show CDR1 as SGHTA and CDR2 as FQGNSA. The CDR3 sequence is CASSFLAGGRTDTQYF. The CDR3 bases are TGTGCCAGCAGCTTTTTAGCGGGGGGGCGCACAGATACGCAGTATTTT.

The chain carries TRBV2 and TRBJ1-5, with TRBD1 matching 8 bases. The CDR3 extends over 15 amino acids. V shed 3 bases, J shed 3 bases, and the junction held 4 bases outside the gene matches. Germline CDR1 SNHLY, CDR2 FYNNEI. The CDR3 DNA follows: TGTGCCAGCAGTGATCATCAGGGGGCCAATCAGCCCCAGCATTTT. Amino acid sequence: CASSDHQGANQPQHF.

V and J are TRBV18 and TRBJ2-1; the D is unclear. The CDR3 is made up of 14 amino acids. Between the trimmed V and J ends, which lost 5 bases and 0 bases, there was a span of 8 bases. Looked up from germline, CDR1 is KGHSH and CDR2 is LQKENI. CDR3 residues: CASSEQNSYNEQFF. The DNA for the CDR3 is TGTGCCAGCTCAGAACAGAACTCCTACAATGAGCAGTTCTTC.

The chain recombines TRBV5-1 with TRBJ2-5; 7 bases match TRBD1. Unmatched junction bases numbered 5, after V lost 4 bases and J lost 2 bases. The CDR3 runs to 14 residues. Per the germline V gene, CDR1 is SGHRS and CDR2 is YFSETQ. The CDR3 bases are TGCGCCAGCAGCACGGGACAGCCTCAAGAGACCCAGTACTTC. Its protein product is CASSTGQPQETQYF. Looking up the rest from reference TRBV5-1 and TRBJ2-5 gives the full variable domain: KAGVTQTPRYLIKTRGQQVTLSCSPISGHRSVSWYQQTPGQGLQFLFEYFSETQRNKGNFPGRFSGRQFSNSRSEMNVSTLELGDSALYLCASSTGQPQETQYFGPGTRLLVL.

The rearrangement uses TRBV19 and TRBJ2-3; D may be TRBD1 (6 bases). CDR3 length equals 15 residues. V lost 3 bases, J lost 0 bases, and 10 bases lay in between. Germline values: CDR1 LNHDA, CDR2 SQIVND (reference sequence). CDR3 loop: CASSMGASSTDTQYF. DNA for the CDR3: TGTGCCAGTAGTATGGGGGCCTCTAGCACAGATACGCAGTATTTT.

DNA of the CDR3: TGTGCCAGCAGTTACTCGACTGTCACCGGGGAGCTGTTTTTT. Translating it yields CASSYSTVTGELFF. This chain joins TRBV6-6 and TRBJ2-2, with D uncertain. The germline V and J ends were trimmed by 0 bases and 4 bases, with 6 bases remaining between them. CDR3 size: 14 residues. Germline loops: CDR1 MNHNY, CDR2 SVGAGI (reference sequence).

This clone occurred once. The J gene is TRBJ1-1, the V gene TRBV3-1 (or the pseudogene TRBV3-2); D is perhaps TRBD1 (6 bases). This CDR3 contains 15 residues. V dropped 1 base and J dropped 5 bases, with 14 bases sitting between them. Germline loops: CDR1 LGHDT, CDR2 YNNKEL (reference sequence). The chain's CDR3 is CASSQAYRAGTEAFF. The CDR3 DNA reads TGTGCCAGCAGCCAAGCCTACAGGGCAGGGACTGAAGCTTTCTTT.

The CDR3 nucleotides read TGTGCCAGCAGCCGAACCCTATGGAACACTGAAGCTTTCTTT. Translated, it gives CASSRTLWNTEAFF. V and J are TRBV7-8 and TRBJ1-1; D is undetermined. The germline V gene encodes CDR1 SGHVS and CDR2 FQNEAQ. CDR3 size: 14 residues. The germline V and J ends were trimmed by 5 bases and 1 base, with 11 bases remaining between them.